This T cell receptor beta chain was obtained from a study of memory CD4+ T cells and cytomegalovirus serostatus. Findings of the study overall: Each of 60 to 80 CMV-associated TCRbeta sequences occurred in one to five individuals.

Sequencing was performed with immunoSEQ multiplex PCR; in TCRdb, only in-frame clones are kept and a portion is missing. The sample comprises about 40,000 clones, 70% to 80% of which are singletons, and under 6.5% rests with the top ten. Germline loops: CDR1 SGHTA, CDR2 FQGNSA. The CDR3 covers 17 residues. Trimming at V came to 6 bases and at J to 1 base, leaving 11 bases not matched to a gene. Concerning this clone: Its specificity is unknown.

The sort gate was single viable CD3+CD4+CD8-CD45RO+ cells for memory CD4+ T cells. Input material: memory CD4+ T cells from blood. The J gene is TRBJ2-3, the V gene TRBV7-2; 9 bases fit TRBD2. The sequence derives from an adult in good health and CMV-seronegative. CDR3 nucleotide sequence: TGTGCCAGCAGAGGAAGCGGGAGGATTATGGGCACAGATACGCAGTATTTT. As protein: CASRGSGRIMGTDTQYF.